These 20 T cell receptor beta chains originate from one sample sequenced in a study of T-cell memory formation after mild COVID-19 (dated by TCRdb to the early 2020s). Library creation used 5' RACE. Sequenced using an Illumina NovaSeq 6000. Clones were called with MiXCR by TCRdb after fastp trimmed the public reads at Q25, and only in-frame beta chains were retained. Each CDR3 protein gets just one entry, which takes the most common genes and DNA from the rows behind it. Here the sample has roughly 370,000 distinct CDR3 sequences; approximately 15% occur a single time. Jointly, the top ten make up about a fifth of the sample. Sequences were obtained from PBMCs or a T cell subset sorted from them (not recorded which). These receptors were collected from a man aged 18 to 29 who had mild COVID-19 (a few samples of this study predate the infection). The sample titles of this study are shuffled in the database, so cell type and time point are left out; the donor was told from shared clones.

This clonotype was counted between two and nine times. This chain links TRBV4-3 with TRBJ2-3; possibly TRBD2 for D (6 bases). The CDR3 is made up of 14 amino acids. V dropped 0 bases and J dropped 6 bases, with 10 bases sitting between them. Germline V CDR1 and CDR2: LGHNA, YSLEER. CDR3 residues: CASSQERGVDTQYF. CDR3 DNA: TGCGCCAGCAGCCAAGAGCGGGGCGTGGATACGCAGTATTTT.

In this sample, this clonotype turned up a few times. The V call is TRBV5-1, the J call TRBJ2-2; D is uncertain. The germline V and J ends were trimmed by 2 bases and 6 bases, with 17 bases remaining between them. The CDR3 consists of 16 residues. Germline V lookup: CDR1 SGHRS, CDR2 YFSETQ. The CDR3 DNA is TGCGCCAGCAGCTTAACGAATCAGATTGAATCCGGGGAGCTGTTTTTT. It encodes CASSLTNQIESGELFF.

This sequence joins TRBV9 and TRBJ1-1, with D maybe TRBD1 (5 bases). Germline V CDR1 and CDR2: SGDLS, YYNGEE. The CDR3 covers 13 residues. V was clipped by 2 bases and J by 9 bases, with 14 bases between them. The CDR3 protein is CASSVGAEGQAFF. In nucleotides, the CDR3 is TGTGCCAGCAGCGTCGGGGCTGAGGGCCAAGCTTTCTTT.

The rearrangement joins TRBV20-1 to TRBJ2-7, with TRBD2 identical over 8 bases. This CDR3 has 13 residues. CDR1 and CDR2 (germline): DFQATT, SNEGSKA (reference sequence). Losses at the gene ends were 6 bases for V and 7 bases for J; bases not matched to a gene: 11. The CDR3 DNA reads TGCAGTGCCGGGGGGGGAAACCCTAGAGAGCAGTACTTC. It specifies CSAGGGNPREQYF.

This clonotype appeared a few times. The V gene is TRBV7-7, the J gene TRBJ2-5; 7 bases match TRBD2. J lost 4 bases, V lost 8 bases, and 7 bases had no gene match. Looked up from germline, CDR1 is SSHAT and CDR2 is FNYEAQ (reference sequence). The CDR3 spans 13 residues. The CDR3 here is CASALGGLETQYF. The CDR3 DNA sequence: TGTGCCAGCGCCCTGGGAGGGCTAGAGACCCAGTACTTC. The variable domain in full, with the rest retrieved from reference TRBV7-7 and TRBJ2-5, is GAGVSQSPRYKVTKRGQDVTLRCDPISSHATLYWYQQALGQGPEFLTYFNYEAQPDKSGLPSDRFSAERPEGSISTLTIQRTEQRDSAMYRCASALGGLETQYFGPGTRLLVL.

This clonotype has only a few counts. The chain is built from TRBV5-1 and TRBJ2-7; 7 positions agree with TRBD1. The germline CDR1 and CDR2 sequences are SGHRS and YFSETQ. This CDR3 has 16 amino acids. Trimming removed 1 base from V and 5 bases from J; junction bases left unmatched: 12. The CDR3 here is CASSLSPRQGLDEQYF. In nucleotides, the CDR3 is TGCGCCAGCAGCTTGTCCCCCCGACAGGGTCTCGACGAGCAGTACTTC.

This clonotype was counted ten times or more. The CDR3 DNA is TGTGCCAGCAGCCCCGGTTTTCGGGCCTACGAGCAGTACTTC. Its protein is CASSPGFRAYEQYF. The rearrangement links TRBV7-2 to TRBJ2-7; no clear D. Trimming took 5 bases from V and 2 from J, leaving 13 bases between them. CDR3 length: 14 residues. The germline CDR1 and CDR2 sequences are SGHTA and FQGNSA.

The chain has TRBV7-9 and TRBJ1-4, with D possibly TRBD1 on 5 matching bases. From germline, CDR1 is SEHNR and CDR2 FQNEAQ (reference sequence). The ends were cut back, 3 bases at V and 5 bases at J, with 13 bases in the middle. The CDR3 extends over 15 amino acids. The CDR3 nucleotides are TGTGCCAGCAGCTTTGTTCTTGGGGGGAATGAAAAACTGTTTTTT. It translates to CASSFVLGGNEKLFF.

The chain joins TRBV5-5 to TRBJ2-2; possibly TRBD2 for D (5 bases). The CDR3 runs to 15 residues. Trimming left V 5 bases short and J 1 base short, with 12 bases between. CDR1 and CDR2 from the germline V gene are SGHKS and YYEKEE (reference sequence). The DNA of the CDR3 is TGTGCCAGCAGTGGAGGTCGGGGGAACACCGGGGAGCTGTTTTTT. Amino acid sequence: CASSGGRGNTGELFF. Filled out from reference TRBV5-5 and TRBJ2-2, the complete variable domain reads DAGVTQSPTHLIKTRGQQVTLRCSPISGHKSVSWYQQVLGQGPQFIFQYYEKEERGRGNFPDRFSARQFPNYSSELNVNALLLGDSALYLCASSGGRGNTGELFFGEGSRLTVL.

This clonotype was recorded a few times. The rearrangement uses TRBV15 and TRBJ2-3; TRBD2 aligns across 9 bases. The length of the CDR3 is 16 residues. Germline values: CDR1 LNHNV, CDR2 YYDKDF (reference sequence). V lost 2 bases and J lost 4; bases outside the gene matches: 7. The CDR3 coding sequence is TGTGCCACCAGCAGAAAGGCTAGCGGGGAGGCAGATACGCAGTATTTT. Its protein product is CATSRKASGEADTQYF. Looking up the rest from reference TRBV15 and TRBJ2-3 gives the full variable domain: DAMVIQNPRYQVTQFGKPVTLSCSQTLNHNVMYWYQQKSSQAPKLLFHYYDKDFNNEADTPDNFQSRRPNTSFCFLDIRSPGLGDTAMYLCATSRKASGEADTQYFGPGTRLTVL.

This clonotype was seen more than once but under ten times. The chain combines TRBV12-3 or TRBV12-4 with TRBJ1-6, with 7 positions matching TRBD1. The ends lost 5 bases at V and 8 bases at J; junction bases unmatched: 9. CDR3 length equals 15 residues. The CDR3 sequence: CASSPPDRVDSPLHF. In nucleotides, the CDR3 is TGTGCCAGCAGTCCCCCCGACAGGGTGGATTCACCCCTCCACTTT.

The sample holds a few counts of this clonotype. CDR3 coding DNA: TGTGCCAGCAGATCCCGGGGGGACACCGGGGAGCTGTTTTTT. This codes for CASRSRGDTGELFF. The genes are TRBV13 and TRBJ2-2; the match to TRBD2 covers 7 bases. Germline CDR1 is PRHDT and CDR2 is FYEKMQ (reference sequence). This CDR3 has 14 amino acids. The V gene end was trimmed by 6 bases and the J gene end by 3 bases; junction bases not matched to a gene: 4.

This rearrangement joins TRBV5-1 to TRBJ1-1, with TRBD1 matching over 8 bases. The CDR3 runs 15 residues. Looked up from germline, CDR1 is SGHRS and CDR2 is YFSETQ. The J segment lost 5 bases and the V segment lost 4 bases, leaving 10 bases of the junction unmatched. The CDR3 is CASSRINRGFTEAFF. CDR3 nucleotide sequence: TGCGCCAGCAGCCGGATAAACAGGGGGTTTACTGAAGCTTTCTTT. The full variable domain, with the rest looked up from reference TRBV5-1 and TRBJ1-1, is KAGVTQTPRYLIKTRGQQVTLSCSPISGHRSVSWYQQTPGQGLQFLFEYFSETQRNKGNFPGRFSGRQFSNSRSEMNVSTLELGDSALYLCASSRINRGFTEAFFGQGTRLTVV.

This clonotype has only a few counts. The chain employs TRBV7-3 and TRBJ2-3; 7 positions agree with TRBD2. Losses at the gene ends were 4 bases for V and 2 bases for J; bases not matched to a gene: 21. Germline CDR1 and CDR2: SGHTA and FQGTGA. This CDR3 has 20 residues. CDR3 sequence reads: CASSSVSGAAGPLFTDTQYF. DNA for the CDR3: TGTGCCAGCAGCTCAGTATCCGGGGCAGCGGGGCCGCTGTTCACAGATACGCAGTATTTT.

Ten or more counts support this clonotype. The chain combines TRBV7-2 with TRBJ2-2; D call uncertain. Germline loops: CDR1 SGHTA, CDR2 FQGNSA. The V end was cut by 1 base, the J end by 4 bases, with 10 bases between. The CDR3 length is 15 residues. For the CDR3, the DNA is TGTGCCAGCAGCTTAGGGCCATACGGCACCGGGGAGCTGTTTTTT. It yields the protein CASSLGPYGTGELFF.

In its sample, this clonotype was seen a few times. The V and J genes are TRBV20-1 and TRBJ2-7, with D possibly being TRBD2 (6 bases). Germline-derived CDR1 and CDR2 are DFQATT and SNEGSKA (reference sequence). CDR3 size: 12 residues. Trimming cost V 6 bases and J 3 bases, with 12 bases left between them. CDR3 sequence: CSALTRRYEQYF. CDR3 in DNA: TGCAGTGCGTTGACTAGGCGCTACGAGCAGTACTTC.

This clonotype was observed a few times. The chain couples TRBV3-1 to TRBJ1-1; D not certain. CDR3 size: 16 residues. The V and J ends lost 4 bases and 0 bases respectively, with 15 bases between them. Germline CDR1 LGHDT, CDR2 YNNKEL (reference sequence). For the CDR3, the DNA is TGTGCCAGCAGCCGGTGGTCCGACTCGGTGAACACTGAAGCTTTCTTT. This codes for CASSRWSDSVNTEAFF. The full variable domain, completed using reference TRBV3-1 and TRBJ1-1, is DTAVSQTPKYLVTQMGNDKSIKCEQNLGHDTMYWYKQDSKKFLKIMFSYNNKELIINETVPNRFSPKSPDKAHLNLHINSLELGDSAVYFCASSRWSDSVNTEAFFGQGTRLTVV.

This clonotype came up a few times. This sequence joins TRBV29-1 and TRBJ2-1; 13 nucleotides line up with TRBD2. The CDR3 has 15 residues. Germline-derived CDR1 and CDR2 are SQVTM and ANQGSEA. With 4 bases clipped from V and 4 bases from J, the junction kept 4 bases outside the gene matches. As DNA, the CDR3 is TGCAGCGTTGCGGCGGGACTAGCGGGATACAATGAGCAGTTCTTC. Protein product: CSVAAGLAGYNEQFF.

The genes are TRBV10-3 and TRBJ2-1; D gene unclear. The germline CDR1 and CDR2 sequences are ENHRY and SYGVKD. This CDR3 spans 15 amino acids. Between the trimmed V and J ends, which lost 0 bases and 4 bases, there was a span of 10 bases. The CDR3 region is CAISESGVGYNEQFF. CDR3 DNA: TGTGCCATCAGTGAGTCAGGAGTGGGGTACAATGAGCAGTTCTTC.

This clonotype was counted at least ten times. Germline is not matched at one junction end, which may reflect a read error. The chain employs TRBV5-1 and TRBJ2-3; either TRBD1 or TRBD2 may fit D (5 bases each). Germline V CDR1 and CDR2: SGHRS, YFSETQ. This CDR3 comprises 15 residues. CDR3 sequence: CASSLGQGRTDTQYF. CDR3 bases: TGTGCCAGCAGTTTAGGCCAGGGACGCACAGATACGCAGTATTTT.